These 3 T cell receptor beta chains were all obtained from the same sample, sequenced in a study of shared clonotypes between healthy human individuals. TCRdb's copy holds only in-frame clones and misses some; the assay was immunoSEQ multiplex PCR. Of 400,000 to 500,000 clones in the sample, 60% to 85% were seen once. Source material: PBMCs. The receptor set was obtained from a woman in her thirties or forties in good health. Some clones in this sample may be carry-over from other donors' samples.

The rearrangement links TRBV15 to TRBJ1-5; D is possibly TRBD1 (5 bases). The CDR3 loop spans 15 amino acids. Per the germline V gene, CDR1 is LNHNV and CDR2 is YYDKDF (reference sequence). Trimming took off 0 bases at V and 4 bases at J, with 10 bases between the two ends. CDR3 DNA: TGTGCCACCAGCAGAGATCTGGGGGGAAATCAGCCCCAGCATTTT. This sequence encodes CATSRDLGGNQPQHF.

The rearrangement uses TRBV29-1 and TRBJ2-5; D not certain. Near its end, the DNA agrees better with TRBJ2-7, so the J call may be wrong. This CDR3 has 12 amino acids. The germline V gene encodes CDR1 SQVTM and CDR2 ANQGSEA. CDR3 in DNA: TGCAGCGTTGAAGCTAGCTCCTACGAGCAGTACTTC. Translating gives CSVEASSYEQYF.

Worth noting for this clone: With only one base between it and a far larger clone, this is likely a read error. The chain uses TRBV7-9 and TRBJ1-4; perhaps TRBD1 as D (5 bases). Per germline, CDR1 SEHNR and CDR2 FQNEAQ (reference sequence). The CDR3 extends over 15 amino acids. CDR3 amino acids: CASSTGDGTNKKLFF. CDR3 nucleotide sequence: TGTGCCAGCAGCACCGGGGACGGAACTAATAAAAAACTGTTTTTT.